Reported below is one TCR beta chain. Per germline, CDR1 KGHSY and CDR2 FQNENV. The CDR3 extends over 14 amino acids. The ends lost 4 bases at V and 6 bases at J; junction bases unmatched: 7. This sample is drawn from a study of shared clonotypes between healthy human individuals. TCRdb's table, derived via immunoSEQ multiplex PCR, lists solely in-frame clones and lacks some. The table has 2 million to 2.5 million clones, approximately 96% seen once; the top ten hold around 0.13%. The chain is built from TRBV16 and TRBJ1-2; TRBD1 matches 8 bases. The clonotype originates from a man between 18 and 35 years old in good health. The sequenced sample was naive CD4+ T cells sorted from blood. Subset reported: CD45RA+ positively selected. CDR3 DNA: TGTGCCAGCAGCCTAACCTCGACAGGGGATGGCTACACCTTC. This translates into CASSLTSTGDGYTF.